The T cell receptor beta chain under discussion was sequenced for a study of Tregs in tolerant kidney transplant recipients. About this clone: The target antigen is unknown.

Study-wide results and limits: Changing PCR primers prevented nucleotide comparison between some patients' samples.

Assay used: immunoSEQ multiplex PCR; TCRdb lists only in-frame clones, some missing. The data show about 94,000 clones, 93% seen once. V lost 6 bases and J lost 0; bases outside the gene matches: 10. CDR1 is MNHNY, CDR2 SVGAGI, per germline (reference sequence). The CDR3 covers 16 residues. The sequence was obtained from a human donor who received a combined kidney and bone marrow transplant. Sequencing used CD4+ T cells from blood, obtained before the transplant. The genes are TRBV6-6 and TRBJ1-1, with 7 bases that match TRBD1. The CDR3 DNA reads TGTGCCAGCAGGGCCGACAGGGTGTGGATGAACACTGAAGCTTTCTTT. The encoded protein is CASRADRVWMNTEAFF.